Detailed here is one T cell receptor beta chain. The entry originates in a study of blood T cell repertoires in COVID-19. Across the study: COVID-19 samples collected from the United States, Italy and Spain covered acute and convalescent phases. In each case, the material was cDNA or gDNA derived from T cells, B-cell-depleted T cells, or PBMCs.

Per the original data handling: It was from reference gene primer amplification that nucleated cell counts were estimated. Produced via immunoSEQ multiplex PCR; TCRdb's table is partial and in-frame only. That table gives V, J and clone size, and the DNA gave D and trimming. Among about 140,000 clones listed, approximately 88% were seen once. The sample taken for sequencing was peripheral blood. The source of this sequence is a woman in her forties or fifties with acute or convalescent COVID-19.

The CDR3 DNA follows: TGTGCCAGCTCCCGGGTGGGGGGGCCCCAGCATTTT. Amino acids: CASSRVGGPQHF. This chain uses TRBV6-5 with TRBJ1-5, with a tentative D call TRBD1 (5 bases). Between the trimmed V and J ends, which lost 8 bases and 9 bases, there was a span of 14 bases. The CDR3 has 12 amino acids. Germline-derived CDR1 and CDR2 are MNHEY and SVGAGI.